This entry concerns a single T cell receptor beta chain. The sample comes from a study of cytomegalovirus exposure and HLA in healthy donors. PCR used 60 Vbeta primers and 13 Jbeta primers. Assay used: immunoSEQ multiplex PCR; TCRdb lists only in-frame clones, some missing. The sample contains approximately 140,000 clones, around 80% of which appear only once. Sequenced: PBMCs. The receptor comes from a woman in her 50s in good health and CMV-seropositive.

CDR3 in amino acids: CASSLSRAGDNYGYTF. The CDR3 DNA reads TGTGCCAGCAGCTTAAGTCGGGCAGGGGATAACTATGGCTACACCTTC. This chain uses TRBV7-3 with TRBJ1-2, with a possible D match to TRBD1 (6 bases). The germline CDR1 and CDR2 sequences are SGHTA and FQGTGA. The V gene lost 1 base and the J gene lost 1 base, with 13 bases spanning the gap. The CDR3 spans 16 residues.